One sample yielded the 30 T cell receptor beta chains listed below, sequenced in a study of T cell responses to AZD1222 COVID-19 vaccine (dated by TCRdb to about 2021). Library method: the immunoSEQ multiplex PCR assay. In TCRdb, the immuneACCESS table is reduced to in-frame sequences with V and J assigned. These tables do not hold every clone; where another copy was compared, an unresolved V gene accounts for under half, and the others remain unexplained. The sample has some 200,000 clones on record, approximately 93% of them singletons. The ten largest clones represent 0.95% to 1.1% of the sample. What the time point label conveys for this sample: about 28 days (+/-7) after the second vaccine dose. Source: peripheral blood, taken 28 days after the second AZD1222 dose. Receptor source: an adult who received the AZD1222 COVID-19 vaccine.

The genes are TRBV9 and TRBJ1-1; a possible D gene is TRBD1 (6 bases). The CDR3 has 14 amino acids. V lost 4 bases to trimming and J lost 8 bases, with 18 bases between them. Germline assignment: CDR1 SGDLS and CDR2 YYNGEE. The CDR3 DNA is TGTGCCAGCAGCCCCGATCCCGGGGGCCGCGAAGCTTTCTTT. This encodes CASSPDPGGREAFF.

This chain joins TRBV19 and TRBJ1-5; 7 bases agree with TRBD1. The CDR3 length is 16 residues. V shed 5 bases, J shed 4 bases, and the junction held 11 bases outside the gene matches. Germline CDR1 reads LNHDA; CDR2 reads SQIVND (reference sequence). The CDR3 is CASSGSQGVWNQPQHF. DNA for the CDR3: TGTGCCAGTAGTGGATCGCAGGGGGTCTGGAATCAGCCCCAGCATTTT.

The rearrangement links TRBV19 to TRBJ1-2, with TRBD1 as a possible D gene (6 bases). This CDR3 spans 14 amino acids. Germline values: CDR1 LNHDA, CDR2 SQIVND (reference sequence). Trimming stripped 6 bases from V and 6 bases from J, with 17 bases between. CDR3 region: CASSPDRWTNGYTF. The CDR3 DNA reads TGTGCCAGTAGCCCTGACAGGTGGACCAATGGCTACACCTTC.

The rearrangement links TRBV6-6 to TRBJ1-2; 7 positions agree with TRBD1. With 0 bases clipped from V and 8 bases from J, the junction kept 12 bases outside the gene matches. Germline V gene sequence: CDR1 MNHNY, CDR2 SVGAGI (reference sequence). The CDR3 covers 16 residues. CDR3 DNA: TGTGCCAGCAGTTACTCCAAGCGACAGGGTCTGGGGGGCTACACCTTC. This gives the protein CASSYSKRQGLGGYTF.

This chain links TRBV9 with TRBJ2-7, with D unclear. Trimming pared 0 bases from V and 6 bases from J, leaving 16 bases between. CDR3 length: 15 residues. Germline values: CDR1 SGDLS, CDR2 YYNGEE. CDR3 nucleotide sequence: TGTGCCAGCAGCGTAGATCCCGTTAGCTCCGGCGAGCAGTACTTC. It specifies CASSVDPVSSGEQYF.

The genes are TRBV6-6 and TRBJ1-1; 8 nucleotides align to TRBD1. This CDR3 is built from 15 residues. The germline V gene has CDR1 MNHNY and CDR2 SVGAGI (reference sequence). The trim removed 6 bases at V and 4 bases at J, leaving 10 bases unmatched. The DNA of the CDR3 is TGTGCCAGCAGCTACACAGGACAGGGCAGCACTGAAGCTTTCTTT. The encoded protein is CASSYTGQGSTEAFF.

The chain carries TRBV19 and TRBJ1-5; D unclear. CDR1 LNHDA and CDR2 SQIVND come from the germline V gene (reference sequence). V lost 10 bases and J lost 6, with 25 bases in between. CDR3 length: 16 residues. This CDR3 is CATTVGGGRFGQPQHF. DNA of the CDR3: TGTGCCACCACAGTCGGAGGCGGGCGGTTCGGTCAGCCCCAGCATTTT. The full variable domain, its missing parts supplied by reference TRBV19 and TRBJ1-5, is DGGITQSPKYLFRKEGQNVTLSCEQNLNHDAMYWYRQDPGQGLRLIYYSQIVNDFQKGDIAEGYSVSREKKESFPLTVTSAQKNPTAFYLCATTVGGGRFGQPQHFGDGTRLSIL.

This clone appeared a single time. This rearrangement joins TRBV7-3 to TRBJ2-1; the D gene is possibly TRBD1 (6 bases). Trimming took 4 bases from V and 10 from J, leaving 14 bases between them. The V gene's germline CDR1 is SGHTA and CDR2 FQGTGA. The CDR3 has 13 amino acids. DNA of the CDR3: TGTGCCAGCAGCTACACGAGGGGGAGCGAGCAGTTCTTC. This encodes CASSYTRGSEQFF.

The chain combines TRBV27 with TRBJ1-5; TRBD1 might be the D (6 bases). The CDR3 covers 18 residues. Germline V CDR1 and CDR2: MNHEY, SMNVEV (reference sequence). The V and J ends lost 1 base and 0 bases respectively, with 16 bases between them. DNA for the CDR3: TGTGCCAGCAGTTTATTCCCTCGGACAGCCGATAGCAATCAGCCCCAGCATTTT. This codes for CASSLFPRTADSNQPQHF.

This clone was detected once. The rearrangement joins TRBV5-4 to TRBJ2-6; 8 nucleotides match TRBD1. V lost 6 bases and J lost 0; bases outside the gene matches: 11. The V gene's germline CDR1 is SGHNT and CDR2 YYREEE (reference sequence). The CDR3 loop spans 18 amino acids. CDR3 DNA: TGTGCCAGCACCGACCCCGGGACAGGTCCCTCTGGGGCCAACGTCCTGACTTTC. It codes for CASTDPGTGPSGANVLTF.

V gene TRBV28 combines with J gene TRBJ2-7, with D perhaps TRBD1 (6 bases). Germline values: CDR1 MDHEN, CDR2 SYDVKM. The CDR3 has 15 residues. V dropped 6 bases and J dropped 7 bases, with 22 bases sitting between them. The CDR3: CASRTGSQGSEEQYF. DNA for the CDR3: TGTGCCAGCAGGACGGGGTCCCAGGGGTCGGAAGAGCAGTACTTC.

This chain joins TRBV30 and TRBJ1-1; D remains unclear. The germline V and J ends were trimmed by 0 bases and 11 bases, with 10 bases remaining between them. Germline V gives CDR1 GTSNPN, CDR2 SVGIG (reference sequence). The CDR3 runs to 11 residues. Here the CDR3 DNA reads TGTGCCTGGAGTGTAACTATATGGGCTTTCTTT. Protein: CAWSVTIWAFF.

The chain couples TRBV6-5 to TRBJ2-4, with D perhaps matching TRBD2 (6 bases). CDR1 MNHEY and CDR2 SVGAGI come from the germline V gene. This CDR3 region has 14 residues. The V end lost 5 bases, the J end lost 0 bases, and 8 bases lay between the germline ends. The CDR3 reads CASSTSLAKNIQYF. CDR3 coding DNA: TGTGCCAGCAGTACTAGCTTAGCCAAAAACATTCAGTACTTC.

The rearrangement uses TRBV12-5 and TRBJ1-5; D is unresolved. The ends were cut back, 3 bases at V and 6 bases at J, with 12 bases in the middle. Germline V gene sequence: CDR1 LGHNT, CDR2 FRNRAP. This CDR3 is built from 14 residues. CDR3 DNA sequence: TGTGCTAGTGGTTTCTGGGGAGACGGTCAGCCCCAGCATTTT. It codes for CASGFWGDGQPQHF.

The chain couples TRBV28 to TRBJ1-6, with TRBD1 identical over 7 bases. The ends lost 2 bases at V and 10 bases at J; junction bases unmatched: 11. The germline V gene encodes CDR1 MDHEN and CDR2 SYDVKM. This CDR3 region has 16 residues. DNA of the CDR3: TGTGCCAGCAGTTTACCCGGGACAGCTCAGGGGTCACCCCTCCACTTT. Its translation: CASSLPGTAQGSPLHF.

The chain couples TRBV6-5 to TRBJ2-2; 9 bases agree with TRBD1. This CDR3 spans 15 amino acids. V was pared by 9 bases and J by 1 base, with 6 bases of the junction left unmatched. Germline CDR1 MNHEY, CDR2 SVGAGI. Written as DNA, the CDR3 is TGTGCCAGTCCTCGGACAGGGGAGAACACCGGGGAGCTGTTTTTT. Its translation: CASPRTGENTGELFF.

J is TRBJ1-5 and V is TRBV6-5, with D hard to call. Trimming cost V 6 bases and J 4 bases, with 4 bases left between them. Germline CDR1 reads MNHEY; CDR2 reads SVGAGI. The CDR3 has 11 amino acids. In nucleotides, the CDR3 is TGTGCCAGCAGCCGGAATCAGCCCCAGCATTTT. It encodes CASSRNQPQHF.

CDR3 sequence (DNA): TGCGCCAGCAGCCTCGACAGGGAACTCTACGAGCAGTACTTC. It encodes CASSLDRELYEQYF. The gene calls are TRBV5-1 and TRBJ2-7, with 7 bases matching TRBD1. Germline CDR1 is SGHRS and CDR2 is YFSETQ. J lost 3 bases, V lost 4 bases, and 7 bases had no gene match. The CDR3 runs to 14 residues.

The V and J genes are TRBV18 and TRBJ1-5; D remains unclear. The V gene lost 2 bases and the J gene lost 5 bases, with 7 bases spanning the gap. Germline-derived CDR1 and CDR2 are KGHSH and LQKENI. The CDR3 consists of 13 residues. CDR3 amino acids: CASSPRVDQPQHF. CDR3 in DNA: TGTGCCAGCTCACCAAGGGTAGATCAGCCCCAGCATTTT.

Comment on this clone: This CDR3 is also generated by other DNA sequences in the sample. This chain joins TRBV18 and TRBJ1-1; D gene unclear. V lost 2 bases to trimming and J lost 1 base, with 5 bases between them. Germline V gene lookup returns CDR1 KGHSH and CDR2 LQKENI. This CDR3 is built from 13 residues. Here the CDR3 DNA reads TGTGCCAGCTCACCAGGGGAGAACACTGAAGCTTTCTTT. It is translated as CASSPGENTEAFF.

The CDR3, as DNA: TGTGCCAGCAGCCCAGGGACAGCTACCGAAGCTTTCTTT. Amino acid sequence: CASSPGTATEAFF. The V gene is TRBV7-6, the J gene TRBJ1-1; 7 nucleotides agree with TRBD1. The CDR3 spans 13 residues. Looked up from germline, CDR1 is SGHVS and CDR2 is FNYEAQ. V shed 5 bases and J 8 bases; nucleotides not matched to a gene: 8.

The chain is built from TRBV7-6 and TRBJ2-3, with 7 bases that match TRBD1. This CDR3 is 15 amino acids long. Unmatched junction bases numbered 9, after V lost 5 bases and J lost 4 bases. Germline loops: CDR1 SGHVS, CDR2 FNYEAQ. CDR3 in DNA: TGTGCCAGCAGCAAAGGACAGGACCCGCCAGATACGCAGTATTTT. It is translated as CASSKGQDPPDTQYF.

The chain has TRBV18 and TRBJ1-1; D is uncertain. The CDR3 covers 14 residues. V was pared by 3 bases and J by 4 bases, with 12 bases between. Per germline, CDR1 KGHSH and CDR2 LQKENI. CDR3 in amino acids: CASSPLGGITEAFF. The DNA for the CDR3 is TGTGCCAGCTCACCTCTGGGAGGAATCACTGAAGCTTTCTTT.

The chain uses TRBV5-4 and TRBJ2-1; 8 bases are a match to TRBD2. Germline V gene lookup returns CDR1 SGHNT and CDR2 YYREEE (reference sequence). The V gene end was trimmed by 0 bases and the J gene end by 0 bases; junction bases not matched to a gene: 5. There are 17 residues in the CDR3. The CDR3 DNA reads TGTGCCAGCAGCTTGGAAGGTGGGACTAGCTCCTACAATGAGCAGTTCTTC. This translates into CASSLEGGTSSYNEQFF.

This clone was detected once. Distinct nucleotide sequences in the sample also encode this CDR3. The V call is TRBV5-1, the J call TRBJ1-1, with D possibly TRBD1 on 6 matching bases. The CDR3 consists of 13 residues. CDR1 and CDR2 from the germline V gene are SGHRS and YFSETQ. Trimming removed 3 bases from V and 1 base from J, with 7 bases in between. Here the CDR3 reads CASSSTGNTEAFF. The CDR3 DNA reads TGCGCCAGCAGCTCGACAGGGAACACTGAAGCTTTCTTT.

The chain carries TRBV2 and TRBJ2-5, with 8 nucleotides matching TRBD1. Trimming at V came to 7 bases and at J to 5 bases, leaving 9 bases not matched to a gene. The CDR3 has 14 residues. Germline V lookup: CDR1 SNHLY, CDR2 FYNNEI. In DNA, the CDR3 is TGTGCCAGCACTGCCGGACAGGGTTTGGAGACCCAGTACTTC. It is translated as CASTAGQGLETQYF.

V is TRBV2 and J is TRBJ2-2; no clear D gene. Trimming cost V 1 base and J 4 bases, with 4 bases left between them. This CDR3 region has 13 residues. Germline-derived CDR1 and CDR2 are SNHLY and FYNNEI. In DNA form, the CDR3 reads TGTGCCAGCAGTGAAGAACTCACCGGGGAGCTGTTTTTT. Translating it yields CASSEELTGELFF.

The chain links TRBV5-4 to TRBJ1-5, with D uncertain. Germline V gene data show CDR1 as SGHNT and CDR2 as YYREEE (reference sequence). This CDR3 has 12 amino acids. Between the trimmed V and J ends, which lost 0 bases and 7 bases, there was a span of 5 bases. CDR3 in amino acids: CASSLDQQPQHF. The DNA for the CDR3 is TGTGCCAGCAGCTTGGACCAACAGCCCCAGCATTTT.

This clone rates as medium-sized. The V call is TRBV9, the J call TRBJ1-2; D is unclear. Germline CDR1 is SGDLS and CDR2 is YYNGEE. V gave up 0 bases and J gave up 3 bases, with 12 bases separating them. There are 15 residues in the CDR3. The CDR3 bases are TGTGCCAGCAGCGTAGAGGCAGGAGGCTACTATGGCTACACCTTC. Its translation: CASSVEAGGYYGYTF.

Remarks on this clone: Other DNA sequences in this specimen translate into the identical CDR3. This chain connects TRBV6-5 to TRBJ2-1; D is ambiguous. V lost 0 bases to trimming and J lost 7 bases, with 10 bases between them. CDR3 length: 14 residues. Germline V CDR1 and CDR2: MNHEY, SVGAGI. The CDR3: CASSYSGRSNEQFF. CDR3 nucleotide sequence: TGTGCCAGCAGTTACTCGGGAAGGTCGAATGAGCAGTTCTTC.